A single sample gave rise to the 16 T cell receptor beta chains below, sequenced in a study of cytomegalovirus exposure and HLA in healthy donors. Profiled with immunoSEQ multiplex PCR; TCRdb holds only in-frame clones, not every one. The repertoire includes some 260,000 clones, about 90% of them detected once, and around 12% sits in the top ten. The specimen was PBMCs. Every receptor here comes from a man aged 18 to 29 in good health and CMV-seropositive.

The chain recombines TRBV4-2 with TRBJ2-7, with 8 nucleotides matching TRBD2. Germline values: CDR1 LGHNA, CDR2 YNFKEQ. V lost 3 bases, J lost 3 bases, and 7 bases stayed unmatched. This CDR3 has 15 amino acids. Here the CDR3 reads CASSQQLADRYEQYF. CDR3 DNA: TGTGCCAGCAGCCAGCAACTAGCGGACCGCTACGAGCAGTACTTC.

CDR3 loop: CASSRDNQNIQYF. The CDR3 DNA reads TGTGCCAGCAGCCGGGACAACCAAAACATTCAGTACTTC. The gene calls are TRBV9 and TRBJ2-4; maybe TRBD1 (6 bases). Trimming pared 4 bases from V and 5 bases from J, leaving 10 bases between. CDR3 length: 13 amino acids. Germline V CDR1 and CDR2: SGDLS, YYNGEE. Filled out from reference TRBV9 and TRBJ2-4, the complete variable domain reads DSGVTQTPKHLITATGQRVTLRCSPRSGDLSVYWYQQSLDQGLQFLIQYYNGEERAKGNILERFSAQQFPDLHSELNLSSLELGDSALYFCASSRDNQNIQYFGAGTRLSVL.

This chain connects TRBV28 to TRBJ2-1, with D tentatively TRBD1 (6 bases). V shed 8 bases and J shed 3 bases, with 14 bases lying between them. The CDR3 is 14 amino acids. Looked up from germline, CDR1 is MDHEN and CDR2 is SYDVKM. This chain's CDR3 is CASWAGENYNEQFF. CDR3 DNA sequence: TGTGCCAGCTGGGCAGGGGAAAACTACAATGAGCAGTTCTTC.

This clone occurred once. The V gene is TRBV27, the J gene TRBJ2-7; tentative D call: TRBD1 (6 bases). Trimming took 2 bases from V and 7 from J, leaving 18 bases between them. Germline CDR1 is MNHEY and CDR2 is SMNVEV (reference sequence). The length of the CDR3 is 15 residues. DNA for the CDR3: TGTGCCAGCAGTTTAGGGGTGCAGGGGAGCGCTGAGCAGTACTTC. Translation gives CASSLGVQGSAEQYF.

The DNA of the CDR3 is TGTGCCAGCAGTTCCCCAAGGCGGCGGACCGGGGAGCTGTTTTTT. It translates to CASSSPRRRTGELFF. The V call is TRBV28, the J call TRBJ2-2; D remains unclear. CDR1 is MDHEN, CDR2 SYDVKM, per germline. Deletions cut 4 bases from V and 5 bases from J, with 14 bases between. This CDR3 is 15 amino acids long.

CDR3 region: CASSPILGGAGEKLFF. CDR3 coding DNA: TGTGCCAGCTCACCTATTTTGGGGGGTGCTGGTGAAAAACTGTTTTTT. The chain links TRBV18 to TRBJ1-4, with D maybe TRBD1 (5 bases). In germline, CDR1 is KGHSH, CDR2 LQKENI. The CDR3 sequence is 16 residues long. Trimming removed 3 bases from V and 7 bases from J, with 18 bases in between.

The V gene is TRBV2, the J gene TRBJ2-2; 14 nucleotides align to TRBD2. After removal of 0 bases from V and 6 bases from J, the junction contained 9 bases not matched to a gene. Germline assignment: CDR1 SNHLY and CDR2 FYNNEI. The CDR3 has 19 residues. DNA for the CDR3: TGTGCCAGCAGTGAAGCGCGACTAGCGGGAGGGCTAGGCGCCGGGGAGCTGTTTTTT. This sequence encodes CASSEARLAGGLGAGELFF.

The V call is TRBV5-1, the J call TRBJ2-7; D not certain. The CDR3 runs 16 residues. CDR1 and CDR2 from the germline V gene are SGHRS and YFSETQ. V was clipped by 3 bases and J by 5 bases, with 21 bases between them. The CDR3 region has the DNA TGCGCCAGCAGCTCAGTACAGCGTATTTTATCCCACGAGCAGTACTTC. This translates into CASSSVQRILSHEQYF. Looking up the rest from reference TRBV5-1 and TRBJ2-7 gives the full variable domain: KAGVTQTPRYLIKTRGQQVTLSCSPISGHRSVSWYQQTPGQGLQFLFEYFSETQRNKGNFPGRFSGRQFSNSRSEMNVSTLELGDSALYLCASSSVQRILSHEQYFGPGTRLTVT.

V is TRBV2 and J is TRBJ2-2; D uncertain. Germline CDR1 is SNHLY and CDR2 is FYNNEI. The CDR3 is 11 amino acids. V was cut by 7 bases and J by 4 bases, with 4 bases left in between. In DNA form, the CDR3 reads TGTGCCAGCACTCTCACCGGGGAGCTGTTTTTT. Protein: CASTLTGELFF.

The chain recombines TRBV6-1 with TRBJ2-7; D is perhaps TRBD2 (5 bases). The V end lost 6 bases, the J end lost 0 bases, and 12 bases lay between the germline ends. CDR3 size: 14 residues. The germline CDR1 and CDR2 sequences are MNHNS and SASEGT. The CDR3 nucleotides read TGTGCCAGCAGCGGGGTCCGCGTCTCCTACGAGCAGTACTTC. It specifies CASSGVRVSYEQYF.

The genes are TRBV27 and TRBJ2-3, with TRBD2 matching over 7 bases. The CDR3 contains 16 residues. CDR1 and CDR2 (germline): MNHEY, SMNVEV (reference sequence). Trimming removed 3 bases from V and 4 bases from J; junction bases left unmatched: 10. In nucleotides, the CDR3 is TGTGCCAGCAGTTTTAAAGCGGGGAGAGGCCCAGATACGCAGTATTTT. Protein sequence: CASSFKAGRGPDTQYF.

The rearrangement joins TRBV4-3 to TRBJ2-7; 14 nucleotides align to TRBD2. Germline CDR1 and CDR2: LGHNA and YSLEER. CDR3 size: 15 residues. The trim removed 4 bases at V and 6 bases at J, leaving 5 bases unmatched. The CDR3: CASSPGLAGGGEQYF. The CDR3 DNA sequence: TGCGCCAGCAGCCCAGGACTAGCGGGAGGTGGCGAGCAGTACTTC.

Here the CDR3 reads CASSLGVLAGETQYF. CDR3 DNA: TGTGCCAGCAGCTTAGGGGTCCTAGCGGGAGAGACCCAGTACTTC. The genes are TRBV7-6 and TRBJ2-5; TRBD2 agrees at 8 bases. Per the germline V gene, CDR1 is SGHVS and CDR2 is FNYEAQ. V was pared by 1 base and J by 4 bases, with 5 bases of the junction left unmatched. This CDR3 has 15 amino acids.

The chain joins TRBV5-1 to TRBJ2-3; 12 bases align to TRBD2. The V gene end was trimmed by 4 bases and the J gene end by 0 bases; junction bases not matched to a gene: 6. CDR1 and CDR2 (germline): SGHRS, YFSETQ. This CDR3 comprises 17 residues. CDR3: CASSGGLAGLSTDTQYF. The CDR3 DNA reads TGCGCCAGCAGCGGGGGACTAGCGGGCCTTAGCACAGATACGCAGTATTTT. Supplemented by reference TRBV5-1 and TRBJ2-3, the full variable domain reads KAGVTQTPRYLIKTRGQQVTLSCSPISGHRSVSWYQQTPGQGLQFLFEYFSETQRNKGNFPGRFSGRQFSNSRSEMNVSTLELGDSALYLCASSGGLAGLSTDTQYFGPGTRLTVL.

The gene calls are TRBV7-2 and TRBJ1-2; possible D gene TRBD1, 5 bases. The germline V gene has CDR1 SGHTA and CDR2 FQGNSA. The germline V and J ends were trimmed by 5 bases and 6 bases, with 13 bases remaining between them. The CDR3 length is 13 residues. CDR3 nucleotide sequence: TGTGCCAGCAGCCACCGGGACCTACATGGCTACACCTTC. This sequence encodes CASSHRDLHGYTF.

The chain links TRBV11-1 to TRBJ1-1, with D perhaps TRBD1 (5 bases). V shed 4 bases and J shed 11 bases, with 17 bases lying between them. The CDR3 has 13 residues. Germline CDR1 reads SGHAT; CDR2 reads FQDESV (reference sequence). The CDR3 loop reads CASSSTPQGTAFF. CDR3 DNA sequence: TGTGCCAGCAGCTCCACCCCACAAGGGACGGCTTTCTTT.